This TCR beta chain was sequenced during a study of T cells after yellow fever vaccination. Across the study: Fractions of low cell number were prepared using SMART-Seq v4 Ultra Low Input.

UMIs were added to TCR cDNA along with a universal primer site when it was made by 5'RACE template switching. TCRdb itself ran the 5' RACE reads through MiXCR, one entry per CDR3 protein. The profile shows 600,000 to 750,000 distinct CDR3 sequences, 10% to 15% of them singletons. Worth noting for this clonotype: Its antigen remains unidentified.

Study-level findings and limits: Boosting was followed by the reappearance of most primary-vaccination clones (approximately 95% CD4, 85% to 90% CD8). The bulk population could contribute abundant contaminating clonotypes to FACS-sorted repertoires.

CDR1 SNHLY and CDR2 FYNNEI come from the germline V gene. V was pared by 6 bases and J by 7 bases, with 16 bases between. The CDR3 has 13 amino acids. The sequence was obtained from a man aged 25-45 years who received the YFV17D yellow fever vaccine. The V and J genes are TRBV2 and TRBJ2-7; tentatively, D is TRBD1 (6 bases). Sequencing used PBMCs, obtained on the day of the yellow fever booster vaccination. The CDR3 protein is CASSPQGLGEQYF. Here the CDR3 DNA reads TGTGCCAGCAGCCCTCAGGGGTTGGGAGAGCAGTACTTC.